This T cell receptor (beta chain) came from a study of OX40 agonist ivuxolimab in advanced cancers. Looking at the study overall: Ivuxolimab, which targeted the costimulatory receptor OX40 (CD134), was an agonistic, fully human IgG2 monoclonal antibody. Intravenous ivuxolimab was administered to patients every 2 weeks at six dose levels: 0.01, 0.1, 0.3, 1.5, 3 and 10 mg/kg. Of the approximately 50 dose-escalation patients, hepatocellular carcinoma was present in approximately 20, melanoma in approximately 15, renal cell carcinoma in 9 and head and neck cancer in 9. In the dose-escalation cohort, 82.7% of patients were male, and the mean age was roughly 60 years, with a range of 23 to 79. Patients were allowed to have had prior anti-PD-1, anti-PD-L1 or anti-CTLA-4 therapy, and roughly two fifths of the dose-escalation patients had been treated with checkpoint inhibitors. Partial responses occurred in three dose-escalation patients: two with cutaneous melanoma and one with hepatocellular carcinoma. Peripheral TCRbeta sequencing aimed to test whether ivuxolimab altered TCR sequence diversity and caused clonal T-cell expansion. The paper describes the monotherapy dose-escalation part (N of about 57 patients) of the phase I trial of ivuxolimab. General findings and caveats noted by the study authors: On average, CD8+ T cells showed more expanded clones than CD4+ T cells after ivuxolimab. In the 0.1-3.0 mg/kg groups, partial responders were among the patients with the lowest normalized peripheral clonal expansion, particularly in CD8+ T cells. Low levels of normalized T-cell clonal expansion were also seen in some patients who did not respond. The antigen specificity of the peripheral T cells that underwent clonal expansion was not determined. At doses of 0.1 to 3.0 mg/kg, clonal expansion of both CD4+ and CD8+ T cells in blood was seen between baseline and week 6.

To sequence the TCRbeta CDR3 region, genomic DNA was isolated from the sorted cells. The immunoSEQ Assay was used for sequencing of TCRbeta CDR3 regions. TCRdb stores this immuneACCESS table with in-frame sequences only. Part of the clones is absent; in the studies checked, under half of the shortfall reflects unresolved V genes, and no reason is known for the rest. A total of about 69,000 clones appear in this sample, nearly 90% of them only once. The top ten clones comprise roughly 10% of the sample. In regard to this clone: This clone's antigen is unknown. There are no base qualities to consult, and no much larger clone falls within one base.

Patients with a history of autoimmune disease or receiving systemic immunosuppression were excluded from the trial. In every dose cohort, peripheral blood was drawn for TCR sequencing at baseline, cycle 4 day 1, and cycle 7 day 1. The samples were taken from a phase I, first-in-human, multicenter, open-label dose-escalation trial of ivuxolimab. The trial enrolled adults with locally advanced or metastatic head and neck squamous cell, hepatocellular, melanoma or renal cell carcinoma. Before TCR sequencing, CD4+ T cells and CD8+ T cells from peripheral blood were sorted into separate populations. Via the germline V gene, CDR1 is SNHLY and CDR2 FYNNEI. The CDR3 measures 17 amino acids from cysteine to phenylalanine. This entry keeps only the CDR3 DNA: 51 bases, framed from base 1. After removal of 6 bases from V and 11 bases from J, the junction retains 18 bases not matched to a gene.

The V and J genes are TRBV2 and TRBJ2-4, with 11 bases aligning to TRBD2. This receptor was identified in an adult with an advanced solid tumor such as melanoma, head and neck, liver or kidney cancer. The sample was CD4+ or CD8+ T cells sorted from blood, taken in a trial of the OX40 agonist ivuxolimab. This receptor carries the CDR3 CASRGGTSGYQNIVQYF. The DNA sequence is TGTGCCAGCAGGGGGGGGACTAGCGGTTACCAAAACATTGTTCAGTACTTC.